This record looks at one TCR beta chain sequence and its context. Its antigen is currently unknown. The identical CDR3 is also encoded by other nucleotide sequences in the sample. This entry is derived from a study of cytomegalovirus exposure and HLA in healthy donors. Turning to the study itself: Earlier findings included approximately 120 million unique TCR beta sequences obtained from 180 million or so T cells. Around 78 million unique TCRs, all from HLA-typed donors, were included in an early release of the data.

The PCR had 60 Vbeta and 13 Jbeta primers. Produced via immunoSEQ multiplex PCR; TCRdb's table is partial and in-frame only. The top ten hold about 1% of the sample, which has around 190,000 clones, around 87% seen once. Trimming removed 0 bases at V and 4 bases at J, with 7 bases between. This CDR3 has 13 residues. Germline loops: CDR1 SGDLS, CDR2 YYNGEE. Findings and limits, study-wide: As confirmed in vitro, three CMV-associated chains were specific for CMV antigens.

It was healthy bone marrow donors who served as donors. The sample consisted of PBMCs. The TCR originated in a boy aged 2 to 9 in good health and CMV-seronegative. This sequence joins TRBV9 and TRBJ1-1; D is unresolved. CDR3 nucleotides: TGTGCCAGCAGCGTAGGAGGGCGCACTGAAGCTTTCTTT. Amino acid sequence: CASSVGGRTEAFF.